Presented here are 2 T cell receptor beta chains from one specimen sequenced in a study of shared clonotypes between healthy human individuals. Assay used: immunoSEQ multiplex PCR; TCRdb lists only in-frame clones, some missing. Of some 2.4 million clones in the sample, 93% are singletons; the top ten hold 0.35% to 0.45%. The sequencing input was naive CD4+ T cells from PBMCs. Subset given: CD45RA+ positively selected. The source of these receptors is a man between 18 and 35 years old in good health. Some clones in this sample may be carry-over from other donors' samples.

The CDR3 protein is CASSQGVTGTRGSYEQYF. The DNA for the CDR3 is TGCGCCAGCAGCCAAGGGGTAACCGGGACTCGGGGGAGCTACGAGCAGTACTTC. The chain recombines TRBV4-1 with TRBJ2-7; tentatively, D is TRBD2 (6 bases). The V end was cut by 1 base, the J end by 3 bases, with 22 bases between. This CDR3 region has 18 residues. Per the germline V gene, CDR1 is MGHRA and CDR2 is YSYEKL.

This chain uses TRBV28 with TRBJ1-1; 7 nucleotides line up with TRBD1. The CDR3 covers 12 residues. Looked up from germline, CDR1 is MDHEN and CDR2 is SYDVKM. After removal of 2 bases from V and 11 bases from J, the junction contained 5 bases not matched to a gene. CDR3 sequence reads: CASSLETGAAFF. The CDR3 DNA reads TGTGCCAGCAGTTTAGAAACAGGGGCGGCTTTCTTT.